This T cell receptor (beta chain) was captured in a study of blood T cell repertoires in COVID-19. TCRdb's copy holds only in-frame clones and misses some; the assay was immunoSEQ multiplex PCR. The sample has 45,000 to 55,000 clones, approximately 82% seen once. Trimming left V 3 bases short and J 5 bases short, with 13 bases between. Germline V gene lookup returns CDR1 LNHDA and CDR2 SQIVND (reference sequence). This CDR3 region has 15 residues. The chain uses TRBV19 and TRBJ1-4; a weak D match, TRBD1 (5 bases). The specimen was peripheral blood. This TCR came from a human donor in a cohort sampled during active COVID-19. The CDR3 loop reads CASSIQGTKNEKLFF. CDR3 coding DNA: TGTGCCAGTAGTATTCAGGGCACTAAAAATGAAAAACTGTTTTTT.